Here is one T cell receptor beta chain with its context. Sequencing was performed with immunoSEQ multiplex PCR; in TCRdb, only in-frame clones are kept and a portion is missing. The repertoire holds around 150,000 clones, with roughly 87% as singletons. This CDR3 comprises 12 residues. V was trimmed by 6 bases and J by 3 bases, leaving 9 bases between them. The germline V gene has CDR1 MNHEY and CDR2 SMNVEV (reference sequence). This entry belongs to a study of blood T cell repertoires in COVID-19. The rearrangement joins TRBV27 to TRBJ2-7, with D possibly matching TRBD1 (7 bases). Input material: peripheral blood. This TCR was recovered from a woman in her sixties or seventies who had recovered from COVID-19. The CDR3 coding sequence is TGTGCCAGCAGCCAGGGGGGCTACGAGCAGTACTTC. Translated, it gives CASSQGGYEQYF.